This T cell receptor (beta chain) was sequenced during a study of T cell responses to AZD1222 COVID-19 vaccine. Trimming removed 0 bases from V and 4 bases from J; junction bases left unmatched: 7. CDR1 is LNHDA, CDR2 SQIVND, per germline (reference sequence). The CDR3 length is 19 residues. The method was immunoSEQ multiplex PCR; TCRdb's version includes in-frame clones alone and lacks a portion of them. This sample has some 150,000 clones, with roughly 93% found just once. The source of this sequence is an adult in good health. V and J are TRBV19 and TRBJ2-1, with TRBD2 identical over 15 bases. The sample was peripheral blood, taken on day 0 of AZD1222 vaccination. The CDR3 nucleotides read TGTGCCAGTAGTATAGACAAGGGACTAGCGGGAGGACTATACAATGAGCAGTTCTTC. Protein: CASSIDKGLAGGLYNEQFF.